These 6 T cell receptor beta chains share one sample of origin, sequenced in a study of blood T cell repertoires in COVID-19. Sequencing used immunoSEQ multiplex PCR; TCRdb keeps in-frame clones, though not all of them. This repertoire shows under 130,000 clones, approximately 88% found once; its top ten account for around 3.8%. Sequencing was carried out using peripheral blood. The source of these receptors is a woman aged 55-75 years with acute or convalescent COVID-19.

The J gene is TRBJ1-1, the V gene TRBV19, with TRBD1 matching over 8 bases. The CDR3 has 14 residues. V shed 6 bases and J 5 bases; nucleotides not matched to a gene: 8. Per germline, CDR1 LNHDA and CDR2 SQIVND (reference sequence). The CDR3 coding sequence is TGTGCCAGTAGCATGGGGACAGGAGTTACTGAAGCTTTCTTT. Its translation is CASSMGTGVTEAFF. The entire variable domain, with the rest obtained from reference TRBV19 and TRBJ1-1, is as follows: DGGITQSPKYLFRKEGQNVTLSCEQNLNHDAMYWYRQDPGQGLRLIYYSQIVNDFQKGDIAEGYSVSREKKESFPLTVTSAQKNPTAFYLCASSMGTGVTEAFFGQGTRLTVV.

The rearrangement uses TRBV6-5 and TRBJ1-1, with TRBD1 matching 7 bases. Germline assignment: CDR1 MNHEY and CDR2 SVGAGI. Unmatched junction bases numbered 6, after V lost 6 bases and J lost 5 bases. This CDR3 comprises 13 residues. The CDR3 DNA is TGTGCCAGCAGGAAGACAGGGATTACTGAAGCTTTCTTT. It encodes CASRKTGITEAFF.

The chain links TRBV7-2 to TRBJ2-7, with D possibly being TRBD1 (6 bases). Germline loops: CDR1 SGHTA, CDR2 FQGNSA. This CDR3 comprises 19 residues. Trimming shortened V by 4 bases and J by 4 bases, and 29 bases separated the two germline ends. CDR3 sequence reads: CASSSSHTQPGVRGYEQYF. The CDR3 DNA reads TGTGCCAGCAGCTCCTCCCATACGCAGCCCGGAGTAAGGGGGTACGAGCAGTACTTC.

The sample holds one count of this clone. The chain has TRBV6-1 and TRBJ1-4; 10 nucleotides line up with TRBD1. Germline trimming cut 3 bases from V and 8 bases from J; bases unmatched to any gene: 9. The CDR3 spans 16 residues. Germline CDR1 MNHNS, CDR2 SASEGT. Here the CDR3 reads CASSEGETGGREKLFF. The CDR3 coding sequence is TGTGCCAGCAGTGAGGGGGAGACAGGGGGCCGGGAAAAACTGTTTTTT.

This chain links TRBV6-6 with TRBJ1-3, with 9 bases fitting TRBD1. The V segment lost 6 bases and the J segment 8 bases; nucleotides outside the gene matches: 11. The germline CDR1 and CDR2 sequences are MNHNY and SVGAGI (reference sequence). The CDR3 is 15 residues long. The CDR3: CASRPGTGNLYTIYF. The CDR3 DNA reads as TGTGCCAGCAGGCCCGGGACAGGGAATTTATACACCATATATTTT.

The V and J genes are TRBV6-1 and TRBJ2-7, with TRBD1 matching over 7 bases. CDR3 length: 16 amino acids. J lost 2 bases, V lost 3 bases, and 10 bases had no gene match. CDR1 MNHNS and CDR2 SASEGT come from the germline V gene. The CDR3 reads CASSDLQGTGPYEQYV. DNA of the CDR3: TGTGCCAGCAGTGACCTACAGGGGACGGGACCCTACGAGCAGTACGTC.